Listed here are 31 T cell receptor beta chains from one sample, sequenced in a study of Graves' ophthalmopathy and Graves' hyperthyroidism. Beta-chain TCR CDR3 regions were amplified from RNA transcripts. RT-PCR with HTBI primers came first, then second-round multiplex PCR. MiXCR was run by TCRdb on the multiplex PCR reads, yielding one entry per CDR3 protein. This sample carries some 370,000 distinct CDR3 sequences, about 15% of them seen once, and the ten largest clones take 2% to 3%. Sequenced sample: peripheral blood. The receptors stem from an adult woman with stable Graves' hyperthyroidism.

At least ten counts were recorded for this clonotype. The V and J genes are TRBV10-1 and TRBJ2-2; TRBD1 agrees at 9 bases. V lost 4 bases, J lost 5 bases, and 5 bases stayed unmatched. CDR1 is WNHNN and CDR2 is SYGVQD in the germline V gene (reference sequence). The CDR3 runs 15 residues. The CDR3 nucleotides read TGCGCCAGCAGTGTTGGGGACAGGGAAACCGGGGAGCTGTTTTTT. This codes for CASSVGDRETGELFF.

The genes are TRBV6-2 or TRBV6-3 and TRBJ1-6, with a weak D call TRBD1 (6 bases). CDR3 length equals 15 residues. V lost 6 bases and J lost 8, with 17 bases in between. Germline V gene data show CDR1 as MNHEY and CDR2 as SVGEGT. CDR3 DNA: TGTGCCAGCAGCTCCGCTCGGACAGCAGATTCACCCCTCCACTTT. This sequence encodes CASSSARTADSPLHF.

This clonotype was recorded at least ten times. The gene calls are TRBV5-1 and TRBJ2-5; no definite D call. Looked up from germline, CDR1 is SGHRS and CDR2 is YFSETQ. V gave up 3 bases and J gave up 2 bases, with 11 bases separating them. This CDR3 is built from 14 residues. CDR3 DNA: TGCGCCAGCAGCTCTGGGGTGCATCAAGAGACCCAGTACTTC. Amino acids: CASSSGVHQETQYF.

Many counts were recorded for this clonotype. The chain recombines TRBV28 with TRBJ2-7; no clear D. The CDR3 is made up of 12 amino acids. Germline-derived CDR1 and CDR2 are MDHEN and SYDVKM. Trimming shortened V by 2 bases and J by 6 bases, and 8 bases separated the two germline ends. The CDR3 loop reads CASSLGWGEQYF. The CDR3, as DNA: TGTGCCAGCAGTTTAGGTTGGGGCGAGCAGTACTTC.

The CDR3 protein is CASSDWVLNTEAFF. The CDR3 region has the DNA TGTGCCAGCAGTGATTGGGTATTGAACACTGAAGCTTTCTTT. J is TRBJ1-1 and V is TRBV6-4; D gene unclear. Trimming took off 3 bases at V and 0 bases at J, with 8 bases between the two ends. This CDR3 has 14 residues. Germline V gives CDR1 MRHNA, CDR2 SNTAGT.

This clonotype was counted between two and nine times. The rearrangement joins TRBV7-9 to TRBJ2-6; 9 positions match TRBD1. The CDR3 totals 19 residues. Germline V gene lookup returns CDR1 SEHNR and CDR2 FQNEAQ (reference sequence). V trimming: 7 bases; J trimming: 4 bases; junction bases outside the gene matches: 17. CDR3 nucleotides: TGTGCCAGCATCGTCGGAGCGGGGACAGGGCGTCGGGGGGCCAACGTCCTGACTTTC. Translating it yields CASIVGAGTGRRGANVLTF.

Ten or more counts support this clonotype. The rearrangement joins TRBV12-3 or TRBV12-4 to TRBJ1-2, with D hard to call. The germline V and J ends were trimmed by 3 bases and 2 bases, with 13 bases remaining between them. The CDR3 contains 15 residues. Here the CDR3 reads CASSFGSRANYGYTF. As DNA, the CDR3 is TGTGCCAGCAGTTTCGGCAGCAGAGCCAACTATGGCTACACCTTC.

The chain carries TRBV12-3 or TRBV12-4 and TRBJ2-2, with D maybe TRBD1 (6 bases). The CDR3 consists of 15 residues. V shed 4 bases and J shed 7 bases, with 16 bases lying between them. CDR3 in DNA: TGTGCCAGCAGTTCCTCCGGGACAACCATCGGGGAGCTGTTTTTT. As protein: CASSSSGTTIGELFF.

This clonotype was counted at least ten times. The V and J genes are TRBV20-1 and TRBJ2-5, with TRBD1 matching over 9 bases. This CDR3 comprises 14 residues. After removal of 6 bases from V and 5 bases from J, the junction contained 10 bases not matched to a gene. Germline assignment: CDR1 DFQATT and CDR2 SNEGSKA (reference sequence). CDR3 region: CSARGQGREETQYF. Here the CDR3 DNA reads TGCAGTGCCCGAGGACAGGGGCGGGAGGAGACCCAGTACTTC.

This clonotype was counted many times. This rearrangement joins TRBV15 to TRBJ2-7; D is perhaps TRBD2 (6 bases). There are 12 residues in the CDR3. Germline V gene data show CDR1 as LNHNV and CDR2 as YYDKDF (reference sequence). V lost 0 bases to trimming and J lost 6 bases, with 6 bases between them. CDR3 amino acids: CATSREGGEQYF. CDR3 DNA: TGTGCCACCAGCAGAGAGGGAGGCGAGCAGTACTTC.

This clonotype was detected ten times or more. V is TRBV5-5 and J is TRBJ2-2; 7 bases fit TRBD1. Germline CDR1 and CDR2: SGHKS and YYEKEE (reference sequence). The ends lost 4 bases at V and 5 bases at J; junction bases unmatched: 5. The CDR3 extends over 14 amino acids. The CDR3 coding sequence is TGTGCCAGCAGCGACCTGACAGGGACCGGGGAGCTGTTTTTT. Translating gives CASSDLTGTGELFF.

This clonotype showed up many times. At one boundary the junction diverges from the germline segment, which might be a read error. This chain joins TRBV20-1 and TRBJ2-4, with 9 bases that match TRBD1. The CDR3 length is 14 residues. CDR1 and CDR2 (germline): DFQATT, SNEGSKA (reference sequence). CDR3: CSANRGPQANIKYF. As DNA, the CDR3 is TGCAGTGCCAACAGGGGGCCCCAGGCAAACATTAAGTACTTC.

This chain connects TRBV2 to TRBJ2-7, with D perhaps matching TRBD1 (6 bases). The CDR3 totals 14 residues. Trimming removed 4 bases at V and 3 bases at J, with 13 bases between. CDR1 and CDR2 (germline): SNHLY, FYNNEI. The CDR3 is CASSAGTSVYEQYF. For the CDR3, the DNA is TGTGCCAGCAGTGCGGGGACATCCGTCTACGAGCAGTACTTC.

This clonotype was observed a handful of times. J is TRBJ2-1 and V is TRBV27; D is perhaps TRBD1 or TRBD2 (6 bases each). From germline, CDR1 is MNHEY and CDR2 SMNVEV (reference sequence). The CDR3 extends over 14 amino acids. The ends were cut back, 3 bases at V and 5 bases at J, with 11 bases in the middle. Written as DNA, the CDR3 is TGTGCCAGCAGTTTCTCGGGGGCAAACAATGAGCAGTTCTTC. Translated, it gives CASSFSGANNEQFF.

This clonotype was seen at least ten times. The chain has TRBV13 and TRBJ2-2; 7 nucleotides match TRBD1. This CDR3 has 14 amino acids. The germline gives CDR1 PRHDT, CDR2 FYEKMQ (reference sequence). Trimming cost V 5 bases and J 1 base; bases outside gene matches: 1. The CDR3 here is CASSRTGNTGELFF. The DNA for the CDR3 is TGTGCCAGCAGCCGGACAGGGAACACCGGGGAGCTGTTTTTT.

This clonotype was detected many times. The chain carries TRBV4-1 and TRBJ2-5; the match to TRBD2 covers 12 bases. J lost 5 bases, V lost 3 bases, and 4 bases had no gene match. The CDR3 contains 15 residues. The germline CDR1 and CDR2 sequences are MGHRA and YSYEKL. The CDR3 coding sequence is TGCGCCAGCAGCCATCCTAGCGGGAGGGTTGAGACCCAGTACTTC. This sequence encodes CASSHPSGRVETQYF.

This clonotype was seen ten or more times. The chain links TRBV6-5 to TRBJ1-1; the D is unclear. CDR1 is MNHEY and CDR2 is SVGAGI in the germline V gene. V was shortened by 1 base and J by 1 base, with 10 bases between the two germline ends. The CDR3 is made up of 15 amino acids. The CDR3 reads CASSYFSHPNTEAFF. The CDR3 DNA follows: TGTGCCAGCAGTTACTTTTCCCACCCGAACACTGAAGCTTTCTTT.

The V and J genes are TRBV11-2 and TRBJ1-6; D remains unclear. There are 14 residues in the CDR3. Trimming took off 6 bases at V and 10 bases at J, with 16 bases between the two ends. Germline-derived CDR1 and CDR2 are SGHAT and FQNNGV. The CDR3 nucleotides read TGTGCCAGCAGATTCATCGAAAGCGTCTCACCCCTCCACTTT. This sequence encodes CASRFIESVSPLHF.

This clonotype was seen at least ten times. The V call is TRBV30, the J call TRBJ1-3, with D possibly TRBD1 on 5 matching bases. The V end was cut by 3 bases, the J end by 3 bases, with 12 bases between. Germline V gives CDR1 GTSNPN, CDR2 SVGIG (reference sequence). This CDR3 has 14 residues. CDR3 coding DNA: TGTGCCTGGAGGGGTTACGGGGGTGGAAACACCATATATTTT. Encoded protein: CAWRGYGGGNTIYF. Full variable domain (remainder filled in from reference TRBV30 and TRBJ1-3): SQTIHQWPATLVQPVGSPLSLECTVEGTSNPNLYWYRQAAGRGLQLLFYSVGIGQISSEVPQNLSASRPQDRQFILSSKKLLLSDSGFYLCAWRGYGGGNTIYFGEGSWLTVV.

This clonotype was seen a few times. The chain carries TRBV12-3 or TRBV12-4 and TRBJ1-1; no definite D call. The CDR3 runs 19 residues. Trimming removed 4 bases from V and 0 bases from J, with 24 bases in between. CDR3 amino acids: CASSSQGSGLAFLNTEAFF. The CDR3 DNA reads TGTGCCAGCAGTTCCCAAGGGAGTGGATTGGCGTTTTTGAACACTGAAGCTTTCTTT.

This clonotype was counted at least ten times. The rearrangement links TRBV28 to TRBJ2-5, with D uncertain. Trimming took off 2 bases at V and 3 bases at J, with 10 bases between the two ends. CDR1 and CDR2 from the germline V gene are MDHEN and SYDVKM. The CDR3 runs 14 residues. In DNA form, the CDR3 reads TGTGCCAGCAGTTTAGGGCCTATCGAAGAGACCCAGTACTTC. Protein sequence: CASSLGPIEETQYF.

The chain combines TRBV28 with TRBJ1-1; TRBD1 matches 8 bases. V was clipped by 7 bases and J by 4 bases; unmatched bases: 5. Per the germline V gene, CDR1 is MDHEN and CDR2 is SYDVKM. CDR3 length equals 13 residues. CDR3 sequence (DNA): TGTGCCAGCACGCTGACAGGGGTCACTGAAGCTTTCTTT. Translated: CASTLTGVTEAFF. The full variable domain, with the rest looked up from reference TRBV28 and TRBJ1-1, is DVKVTQSSRYLVKRTGEKVFLECVQDMDHENMFWYRQDPGLGLRLIYFSYDVKMKEKGDIPEGYSVSREKKERFSLILESASTNQTSMYLCASTLTGVTEAFFGQGTRLTVV.

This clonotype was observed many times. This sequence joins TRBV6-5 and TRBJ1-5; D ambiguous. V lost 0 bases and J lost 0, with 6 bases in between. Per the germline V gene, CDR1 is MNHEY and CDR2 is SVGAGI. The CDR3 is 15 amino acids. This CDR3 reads CASSYSSYSNQPQHF. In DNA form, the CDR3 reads TGTGCCAGCAGTTACTCGAGTTATAGCAATCAGCCCCAGCATTTT.

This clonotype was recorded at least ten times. The DNA of the CDR3 is TGTGCCAGCCGGGAGTCGGTGTGGCAGGGGGCAGGGGAGCAGTACTTC. This sequence encodes CASRESVWQGAGEQYF. The rearrangement joins TRBV12-3 or TRBV12-4 to TRBJ2-7, with 8 bases fitting TRBD1. This CDR3 comprises 16 residues. V was clipped by 8 bases and J by 7 bases; unmatched bases: 19.

The CDR3 is CSARAPSGTGGSNQPQHF. The CDR3 DNA follows: TGCAGTGCTAGAGCCCCCTCGGGGACAGGGGGGTCCAATCAGCCCCAGCATTTT. J is TRBJ1-5 and V is TRBV20-1, with 11 positions matching TRBD1. V dropped 1 base and J dropped 3; count of bases not matched to a gene: 11. The CDR3 extends over 18 amino acids. Germline V gene data show CDR1 as DFQATT and CDR2 as SNEGSKA (reference sequence).

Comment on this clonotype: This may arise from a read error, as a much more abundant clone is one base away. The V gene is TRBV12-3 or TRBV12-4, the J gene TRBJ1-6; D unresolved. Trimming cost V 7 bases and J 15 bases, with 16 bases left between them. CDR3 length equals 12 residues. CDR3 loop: CASNNVGRHLHF. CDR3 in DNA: TGTGCCAGCAACAACGTCGGCAGGCACCTCCACTTT.

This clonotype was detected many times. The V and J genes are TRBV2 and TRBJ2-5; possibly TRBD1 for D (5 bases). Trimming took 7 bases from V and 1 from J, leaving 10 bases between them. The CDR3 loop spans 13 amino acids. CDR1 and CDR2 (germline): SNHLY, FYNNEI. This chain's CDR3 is CASNGASQETQYF. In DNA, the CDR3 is TGTGCCAGCAATGGGGCTAGCCAAGAGACCCAGTACTTC.

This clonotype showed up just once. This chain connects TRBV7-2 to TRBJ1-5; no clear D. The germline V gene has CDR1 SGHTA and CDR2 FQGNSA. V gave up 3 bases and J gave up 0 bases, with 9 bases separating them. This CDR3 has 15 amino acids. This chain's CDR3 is CASSFTLYSNQPQHF. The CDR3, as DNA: TGTGCCAGCAGCTTCACACTTTATAGCAATCAGCCCCAGCATTTT. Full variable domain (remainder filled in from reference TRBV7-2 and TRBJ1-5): GAGVSQSPSNKVTEKGKDVELRCDPISGHTALYWYRQSLGQGLEFLIYFQGNSAPDKSGLPSDRFSAERTGGSVSTLTIQRTQQEDSAVYLCASSFTLYSNQPQHFGDGTRLSIL.

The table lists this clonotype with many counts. CDR3 sequence (DNA): TGTGCCAGCAGCTTAGTCGATAGGTGGCGGGAGGGCCAAGAGACCCAGTACTTC. Residues: CASSLVDRWREGQETQYF. The chain couples TRBV7-2 to TRBJ2-5; 9 bases map to TRBD2. CDR1 SGHTA and CDR2 FQGNSA come from the germline V gene. The CDR3 runs 18 residues. With 1 base clipped from V and 1 base from J, the junction kept 10 bases outside the gene matches. The full variable domain, in which reference TRBV7-2 and TRBJ2-5 provide the parts outside the CDR3, is GAGVSQSPSNKVTEKGKDVELRCDPISGHTALYWYRQSLGQGLEFLIYFQGNSAPDKSGLPSDRFSAERTGGSVSTLTIQRTQQEDSAVYLCASSLVDRWREGQETQYFGPGTRLLVL.

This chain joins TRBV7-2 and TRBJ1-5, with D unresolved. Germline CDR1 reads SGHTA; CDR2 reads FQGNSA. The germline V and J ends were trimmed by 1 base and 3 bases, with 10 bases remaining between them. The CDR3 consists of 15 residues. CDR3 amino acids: CASSLVGVSNQPQHF. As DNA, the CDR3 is TGTGCCAGCAGCTTAGTAGGAGTATCCAATCAGCCCCAGCATTTT.

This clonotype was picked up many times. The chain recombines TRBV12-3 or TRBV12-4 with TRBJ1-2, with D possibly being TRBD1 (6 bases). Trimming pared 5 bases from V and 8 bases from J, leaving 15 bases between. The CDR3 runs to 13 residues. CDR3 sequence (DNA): TGTGCCAGCAGTGAAGTCAGGGGAGGAGGCTACACCTTC. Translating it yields CASSEVRGGGYTF.